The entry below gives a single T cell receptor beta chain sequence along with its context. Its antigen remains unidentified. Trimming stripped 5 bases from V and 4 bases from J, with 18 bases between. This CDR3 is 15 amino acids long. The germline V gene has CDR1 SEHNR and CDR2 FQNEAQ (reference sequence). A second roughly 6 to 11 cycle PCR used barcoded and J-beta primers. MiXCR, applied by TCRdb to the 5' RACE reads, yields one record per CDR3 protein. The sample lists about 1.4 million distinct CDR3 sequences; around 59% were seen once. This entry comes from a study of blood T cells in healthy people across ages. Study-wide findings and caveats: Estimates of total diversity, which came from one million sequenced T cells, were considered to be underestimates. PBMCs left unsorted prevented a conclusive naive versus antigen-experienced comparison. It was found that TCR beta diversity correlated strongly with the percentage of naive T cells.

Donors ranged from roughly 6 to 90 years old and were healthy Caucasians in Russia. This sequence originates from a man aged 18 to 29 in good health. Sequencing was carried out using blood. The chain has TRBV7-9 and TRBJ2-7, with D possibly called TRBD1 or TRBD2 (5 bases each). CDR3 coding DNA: TGTGCCAGCAGCCCTCCCTTGGGACCCAAATACGAGCAGTACTTC. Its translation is CASSPPLGPKYEQYF. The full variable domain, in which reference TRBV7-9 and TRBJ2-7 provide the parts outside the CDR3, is DTGVSQNPRHKITKRGQNVTFRCDPISEHNRLYWYRQTLGQGPEFLTYFQNEAQLEKSRLLSDRFSAERPKGSFSTLEIQRTEQGDSAMYLCASSPPLGPKYEQYFGPGTRLTVT.